Following are 21 T cell receptor beta chains from one sample sequenced in a study of tumor and adjacent non-tumor tissue in lung cancer. TCRbeta libraries were built with three rounds of nested PCR, modified from ARM-PCR. Each CDR3 protein is one row after TCRdb ran MiXCR on the multiplex PCR reads. The sample holds about 200,000 distinct CDR3 sequences, roughly 70% seen once. No cell sorting was done before RNA was extracted from the tissue. The specimen was lung tumor tissue. These receptor sequences come from a man between 60 and 75 years old with non-small cell lung cancer.

This clonotype has just a few counts. The chain joins TRBV6-2 or TRBV6-3 to TRBJ2-1; D call uncertain. Per the germline V gene, CDR1 is MNHEY and CDR2 is SVGEGT. The germline V and J ends were trimmed by 2 bases and 4 bases, with 6 bases remaining between them. The CDR3 is made up of 13 amino acids. The CDR3 DNA reads as TGTGCCAGCAGTTACCGTGGGTACAATGAGCAGTTCTTC. Translation gives CASSYRGYNEQFF.

With respect to this clonotype: A much more abundant neighbour one base away suggests this may be a read error. The chain combines TRBV20-1 with TRBJ2-3; 9 bases line up with TRBD2. This CDR3 has 16 residues. From germline, CDR1 is DFQATT and CDR2 SNEGSKA (reference sequence). CDR3 sequence reads: CSTRDHLAGRTDTQYF. For the CDR3, the DNA is TGCAGTACTAGAGACCATCTAGCGGGACGCACAGATACGCAGTATTTT.

A remark on this clonotype: The germline gene is not matched at one end of the junction; a read error may be the cause. The gene calls are TRBV6-5 and TRBJ2-1; no firm D call. Germline V gene data show CDR1 as MNHEY and CDR2 as SVGAGI. The CDR3 spans 13 residues. This chain's CDR3 is CVSSVGLYNEQFF. In nucleotides, the CDR3 is TGTGTCAGCAGTGTCGGGCTCTACAATGAGCAGTTCTTC.

Note on this clonotype: One end of the junction does not line up with germline, which may come from a read error. The CDR3 DNA reads TGTGCCAGCAGCTTAGAGTCAGGCAATGTAAAACTGTTTTTT. It is translated as CASSLESGNVKLFF. The chain couples TRBV11-2 to TRBJ1-4, with D unclear. The germline CDR1 and CDR2 sequences are SGHAT and FQNNGV. This CDR3 has 14 amino acids.

On this clonotype itself: A much larger clone differs by one base, so this may be a read error. This chain links TRBV20-1 with TRBJ1-2; no reliable D call. V was pared by 0 bases and J by 6 bases, with 14 bases between. CDR1 and CDR2 from the germline V gene are DFQATT and SNEGSKA (reference sequence). The CDR3 spans 14 residues. CDR3 amino acids: CSARDGSVNHGYTF. The DNA of the CDR3 is TGCAGTGCTAGAGATGGGTCTGTCAACCATGGCTACACCTTC.

About this clonotype: A much larger clone sits a single nucleotide away, making a read error possible. The chain has TRBV6-6 and TRBJ2-5; the match to TRBD2 covers 7 bases. Germline CDR1 MNHNY, CDR2 SVGAGI (reference sequence). Losses at the gene ends were 2 bases for V and 6 bases for J; bases not matched to a gene: 6. This CDR3 has 14 amino acids. The CDR3 here is CASSYLGGFQTQYF. In nucleotides, the CDR3 is TGTGCCAGCAGTTACCTGGGGGGGTTTCAGACCCAGTACTTC.

The rearrangement uses TRBV6-5 and TRBJ2-6, with 9 bases fitting TRBD1. V lost 5 bases, J lost 0 bases, and 5 bases stayed unmatched. The V gene's germline CDR1 is MNHEY and CDR2 SVGAGI. The length of the CDR3 is 17 residues. In nucleotides, the CDR3 is TGTGCCAGCAGTATCAGGACAGGGGACTCTGGGGCCAACGTCCTGACTTTC. It is translated as CASSIRTGDSGANVLTF.

The J gene is TRBJ2-7, the V gene TRBV30, with a weak D call TRBD1 (5 bases). There are 14 residues in the CDR3. V was shortened by 2 bases and J by 1 base, with 12 bases between the two germline ends. Germline V gene data show CDR1 as GTSNPN and CDR2 as SVGIG (reference sequence). CDR3 sequence: CAWSIGGASYEQYF. The CDR3 bases are TGTGCCTGGAGTATCGGTGGGGCTTCCTACGAGCAGTACTTC.

Details on this clonotype: The junction does not match germline at one end; this may be a read error. This chain uses TRBV6-1 with TRBJ1-1; D gene unclear. Germline-derived CDR1 and CDR2 are MNHNS and SASEGT. This CDR3 contains 14 residues. The DNA for the CDR3 is TGTGACAGCAGTGATAGCCGTAGGGACACTGAAGCTTTCTTT. It translates to CDSSDSRRDTEAFF.

This clonotype was counted many times. The chain carries TRBV6-5 and TRBJ2-1, with D hard to call. With 6 bases removed from V and 1 base from J, the gap between germline ends came to 10 bases. This CDR3 spans 14 amino acids. The V gene's germline CDR1 is MNHEY and CDR2 SVGAGI. In DNA form, the CDR3 reads TGTGCCAGCAGGGGTTCGATTTCCTACAATGAGCAGTTCTTC. It is translated as CASRGSISYNEQFF.

Remarks on this clonotype: This clone may be a read error of a much larger clone one base away. The rearrangement joins TRBV6-1 to TRBJ1-1; D might be TRBD1 (5 bases). The CDR3 spans 14 residues. Germline lookup yields CDR1 MNHNS and CDR2 SASEGT. Here the CDR3 reads CVSDPAGVNTEAFF. The CDR3 DNA reads TGTGTCAGCGACCCCGCGGGGGTGAACACTGAAGCTTTCTTT.

In nucleotides, the CDR3 is TGCAGTGCTAGAGAAAGCGGGAGAACCTACGAGCAGTACTTC. Residues: CSARESGRTYEQYF. This chain joins TRBV20-1 and TRBJ2-7; 8 bases are shared with TRBD2. The CDR3 loop spans 14 amino acids. The trim removed 0 bases at V and 2 bases at J, leaving 3 bases unmatched. Germline V gene sequence: CDR1 DFQATT, CDR2 SNEGSKA (reference sequence).

As regards this clonotype: One end of the junction is discordant with germline, which a read error may explain. The CDR3 region has the DNA TGTGCCAGCAACTTTCAACAGGGGCGGGAAACTGGAGCTTTCTTT. It yields the protein CASNFQQGRETGAFF. The chain has TRBV11-2 and TRBJ1-1, with TRBD1 matching over 7 bases. This CDR3 is built from 15 residues. Germline CDR1 and CDR2: SGHAT and FQNNGV.

Notes on this clonotype: The junction does not match germline at one end; this may be a read error. The DNA of the CDR3 is TGCAGTGCTCCGAGGGGCCCCAATAAGCAGTTCTTC. It is translated as CSAPRGPNKQFF. V is TRBV20-1 and J is TRBJ2-1; D tentatively reads TRBD1 or TRBD2 (5 bases each). CDR3 length equals 12 residues. CDR1 is DFQATT, CDR2 SNEGSKA, per germline (reference sequence).

The V call is TRBV20-1, the J call TRBJ2-3; tentatively, D is TRBD2 (5 bases). V was cut by 0 bases and J by 4 bases, with 17 bases left in between. Per germline, CDR1 DFQATT and CDR2 SNEGSKA (reference sequence). This CDR3 has 16 residues. The DNA of the CDR3 is TGCAGTGCTAGAGATTTTACGGAGAGGGTTTCAGATACGCAGTATTTT. It specifies CSARDFTERVSDTQYF.

A word on this clonotype: The germline gene is not matched at one end of the junction; a read error may be the cause. The V and J genes are TRBV11-2 and TRBJ2-1; D is perhaps TRBD2 (6 bases). CDR3 length: 15 amino acids. Per germline, CDR1 SGHAT and CDR2 FQNNGV. The CDR3: CVSSLGISGYNEQFF. CDR3 nucleotide sequence: TGTGTCAGCAGCCTCGGGATTAGCGGCTACAATGAGCAGTTCTTC.

This clonotype was observed a single time. Germline is not matched at one junction end, which may reflect a read error. The chain joins TRBV4-3 to TRBJ2-7; D is uncertain. The germline V gene encodes CDR1 LGHNA and CDR2 YSLEER. CDR3 length: 16 amino acids. The CDR3 coding sequence is TGCGCCAGCAGACAAGGCCTGCCGGGTATTTCATACGAGCAGTACTTC. Protein: CASRQGLPGISYEQYF.

Details on this clonotype: Mismatch with germline at one junction end may stem from a read error. The CDR3 nucleotides are TGTACCAGCAGCTTAGGGGGGCAGGGTACGCAGCAGTACTTC. Translated, it gives CTSSLGGQGTQQYF. The rearrangement uses TRBV13 and TRBJ2-7, with D perhaps assigned TRBD1 or TRBD2 (6 bases each). Looked up from germline, CDR1 is PRHDT and CDR2 is FYEKMQ (reference sequence). The CDR3 covers 14 residues.

As concerns this clonotype: This may come from a read error, since a much larger clone is one base off. The genes are TRBV10-2 and TRBJ2-3; TRBD2 matches at 10 bases. Germline V gene lookup returns CDR1 WSHSY and CDR2 SAAADI. The CDR3 consists of 14 residues. The CDR3, as DNA: TGCACCAGCAGTCTAGCGGGGGGCACAGATACGCAGTATTTT. This translates into CTSSLAGGTDTQYF.

This clonotype was counted many times. CDR3 DNA: TGTGCCAGCAGTTCTTCACTGGGAACCGGGGAGCTGTTTTTT. This encodes CASSSSLGTGELFF. The genes are TRBV6-5 and TRBJ2-2; D is undetermined. Looked up from germline, CDR1 is MNHEY and CDR2 is SVGAGI. The CDR3 consists of 14 residues. V was trimmed by 4 bases and J by 5 bases, leaving 11 bases between them.

This chain joins TRBV12-3 or TRBV12-4 and TRBJ1-3; perhaps TRBD1 as D (5 bases). The CDR3 length is 13 residues. The ends were cut back, 4 bases at V and 6 bases at J, with 10 bases in the middle. The CDR3 here is CASSSSTENTIYF. As DNA, the CDR3 is TGTGCCAGCAGTTCGTCGACAGAAAACACCATATATTTT.